This section outlines one T cell receptor (beta chain) sequence together with its context. This clone appeared once. Its antigen is still unknown. It has no much larger one-base neighbor in the sample; base qualities were not kept. The trial excluded patients who had a history of autoimmune disease or who were on systemic immunosuppression. In every dose cohort, peripheral blood was drawn for TCR sequencing at baseline, cycle 4 day 1, and cycle 7 day 1. Samples came from an open-label, multicenter, first-in-human phase I dose-escalation trial of ivuxolimab. Adults with locally advanced or metastatic melanoma, renal cell, hepatocellular, or head and neck squamous cell carcinoma were enrolled in the trial. Before TCR sequencing, CD4+ and CD8+ T cells were separately sorted from peripheral blood. This entry comes from a study of OX40 agonist ivuxolimab in advanced cancers. Broadly, across the study: Ivuxolimab, which targeted the costimulatory receptor OX40 (CD134), was an agonistic, fully human IgG2 monoclonal antibody. Intravenous ivuxolimab was administered to patients every 2 weeks at six dose levels: 0.01, 0.1, 0.3, 1.5, 3 and 10 mg/kg. Of the approximately 50 patients in dose escalation, around 19 had hepatocellular carcinoma, around 15 had melanoma, 9 had renal cell carcinoma and 9 had head and neck cancer. Peripheral TCRbeta sequencing was intended to test whether TCR sequence diversity was altered and clonal T-cell expansion was caused by ivuxolimab. Partial responses were achieved by three dose-escalation patients, of whom one had hepatocellular carcinoma and two had cutaneous melanoma. The paper covers the monotherapy dose-escalation part of the phase I ivuxolimab trial, which included N = 52 patients. A male proportion of roughly 80% and a mean age of around 60 years, ranging from 23 to 79, were recorded for the dose-escalation cohort. Prior anti-PD-1, anti-PD-L1 or anti-CTLA-4 therapy was permitted, and 40% of dose-escalation patients had received checkpoint inhibitors. Here is what the overall study found, with its caveats: Clonal expansion of both CD4+ and CD8+ blood T cells was observed from baseline to week 6 at doses 0.1 to 3.0 mg/kg. After ivuxolimab, more expanded clones were found on average in CD8+ T cells than in CD4+ T cells. Low levels of normalized T-cell clonal expansion were also seen in some nonresponding patients. In partial responders in the 0.1-3.0 mg/kg groups, normalized peripheral clonal expansion was found to be among the lowest, especially among CD8+ T cells. Which antigens the clonally expanded peripheral T cells were specific for was not determined.

Trimming at the junction amounts to 6 bases on V and 3 bases on J, and the germline ends lie 10 bases apart. The CDR3 spans 12 residues, from the cysteine through the phenylalanine. This entry keeps only the CDR3 DNA: 36 bases, framed from base 1. CDR1 and CDR2, per the germline V gene, are SGHDT and YYEEEE. Genomic DNA was isolated from the sorted cells so that the TCRbeta CDR3 region could be sequenced. The immunoSEQ Assay was used for sequencing of TCRbeta CDR3 regions. TCRdb holds this immuneACCESS table with in-frame rearrangements only. Some clones are missing; in checked studies, unresolved V genes explain under half, and the rest has no known cause. Across this sample there are around 34,000 clones, with 65% to 85% seen only once. 23% of the sample belongs to the ten largest clones.

This sample comprised CD4+ or CD8+ T cells sorted from blood, obtained in a trial of the OX40 agonist ivuxolimab. This receptor chain uses TRBV5-6 and TRBJ2-7; a tentative D call is TRBD1 (6 bases match). This clonotype was obtained from an adult with an advanced solid tumor such as melanoma, head and neck, liver or kidney cancer. CDR3 sequence: CASTIQGYEQYF. The DNA sequence is as follows: TGTGCCAGCACTATACAGGGCTACGAGCAGTACTTC. The variable domain in full, with residues beyond the CDR3 obtained from the reference TRBV5-6 and TRBJ2-7 genes, is DAGVTQSPTHLIKTRGQQVTLRCSPKSGHDTVSWYQQALGQGPQFIFQYYEEEERQRGNFPDRFSGHQFPNYSSELNVNALLLGDSALYLCASTIQGYEQYFGPGTRLTVT.